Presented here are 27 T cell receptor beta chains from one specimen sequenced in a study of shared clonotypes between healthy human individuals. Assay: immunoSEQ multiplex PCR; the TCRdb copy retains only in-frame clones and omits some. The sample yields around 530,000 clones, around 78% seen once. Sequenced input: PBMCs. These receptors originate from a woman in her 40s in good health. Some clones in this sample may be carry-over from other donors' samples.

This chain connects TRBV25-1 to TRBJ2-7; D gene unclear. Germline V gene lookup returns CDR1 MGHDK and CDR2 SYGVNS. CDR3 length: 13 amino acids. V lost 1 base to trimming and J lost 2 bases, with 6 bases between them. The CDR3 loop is CASSEFDAYEQYF. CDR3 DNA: TGTGCCAGCAGTGAATTCGACGCCTACGAGCAGTACTTC.

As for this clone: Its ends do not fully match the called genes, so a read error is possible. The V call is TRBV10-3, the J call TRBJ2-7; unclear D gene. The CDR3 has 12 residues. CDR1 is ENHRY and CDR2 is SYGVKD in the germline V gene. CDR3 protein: CASSVTPDEQYF. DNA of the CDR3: TGCGCCAGCAGTGTGACCCCGGACGAGCAGTACTTC.

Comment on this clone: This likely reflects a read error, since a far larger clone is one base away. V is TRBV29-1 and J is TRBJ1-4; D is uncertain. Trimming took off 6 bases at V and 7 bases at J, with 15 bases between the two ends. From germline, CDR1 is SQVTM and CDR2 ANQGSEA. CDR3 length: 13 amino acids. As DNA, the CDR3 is TGCAGCGTCCGAAAGTCTCCGAGTGAAAAACTGTTTTTT. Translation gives CSVRKSPSEKLFF.

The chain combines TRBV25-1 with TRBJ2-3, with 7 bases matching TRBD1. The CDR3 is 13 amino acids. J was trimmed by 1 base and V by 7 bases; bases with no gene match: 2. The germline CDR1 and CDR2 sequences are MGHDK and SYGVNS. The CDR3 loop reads CASTDRGTDTQYF. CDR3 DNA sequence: TGTGCCAGCACCGACAGGGGCACAGATACGCAGTATTTT.

CDR3 sequence (DNA): TGCACCAGCAGCCGCCGGACTAGCGAATGCAATGAGCAGTTCTTC. As protein: CTSSRRTSECNEQFF. The rearrangement links TRBV1 to TRBJ2-1; TRBD2, the table's D call, lacks a check against the DNA. TRBV1 is a listed pseudogene. CDR3 length: 15 amino acids.

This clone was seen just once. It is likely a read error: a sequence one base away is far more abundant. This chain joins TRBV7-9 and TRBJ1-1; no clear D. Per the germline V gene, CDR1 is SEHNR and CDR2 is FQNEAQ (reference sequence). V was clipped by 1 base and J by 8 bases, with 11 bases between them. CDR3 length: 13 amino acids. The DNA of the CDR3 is TGTGCCAGCAGCTTAGTGGTAAACCGGGAAGCTTTCTTT. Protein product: CASSLVVNREAFF.

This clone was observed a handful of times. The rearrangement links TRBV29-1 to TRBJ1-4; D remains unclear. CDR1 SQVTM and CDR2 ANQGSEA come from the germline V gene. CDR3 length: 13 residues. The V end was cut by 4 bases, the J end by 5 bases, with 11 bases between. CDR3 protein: CSVGKATNEKLFF. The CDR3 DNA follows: TGCAGCGTTGGTAAGGCCACCAATGAAAAACTGTTTTTT.

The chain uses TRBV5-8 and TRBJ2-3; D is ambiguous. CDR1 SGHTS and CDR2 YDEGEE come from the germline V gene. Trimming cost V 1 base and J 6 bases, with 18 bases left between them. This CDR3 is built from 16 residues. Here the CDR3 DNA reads TGTGCCAGCAGCTTGTCTTACCCTTATCGAGTGGATACGCAGTATTTT. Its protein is CASSLSYPYRVDTQYF.

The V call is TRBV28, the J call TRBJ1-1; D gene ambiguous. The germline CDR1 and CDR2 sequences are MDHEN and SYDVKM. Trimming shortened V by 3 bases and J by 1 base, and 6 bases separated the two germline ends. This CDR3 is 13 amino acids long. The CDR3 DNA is TGTGCCAGCAGTTTTCCGGGGAACACTGAAGCTTTCTTT. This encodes CASSFPGNTEAFF.

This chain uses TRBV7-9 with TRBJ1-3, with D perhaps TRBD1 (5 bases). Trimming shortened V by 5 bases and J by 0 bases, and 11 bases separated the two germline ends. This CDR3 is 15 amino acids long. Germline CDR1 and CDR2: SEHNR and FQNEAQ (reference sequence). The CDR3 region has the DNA TGTGCCAGCAGCCGTGGGGGAAGCTCTGGAAACACCATATATTTT. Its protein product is CASSRGGSSGNTIYF.

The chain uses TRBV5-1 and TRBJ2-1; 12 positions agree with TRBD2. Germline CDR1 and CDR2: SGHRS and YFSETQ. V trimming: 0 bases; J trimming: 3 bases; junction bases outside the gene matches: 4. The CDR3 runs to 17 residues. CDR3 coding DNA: TGCGCCAGCAGCTTGGCCTTGACTAGCGGGAGCTACAATGAGCAGTTCTTC. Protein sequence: CASSLALTSGSYNEQFF. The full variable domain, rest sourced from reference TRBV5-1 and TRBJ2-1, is KAGVTQTPRYLIKTRGQQVTLSCSPISGHRSVSWYQQTPGQGLQFLFEYFSETQRNKGNFPGRFSGRQFSNSRSEMNVSTLELGDSALYLCASSLALTSGSYNEQFFGPGTRLTVL.

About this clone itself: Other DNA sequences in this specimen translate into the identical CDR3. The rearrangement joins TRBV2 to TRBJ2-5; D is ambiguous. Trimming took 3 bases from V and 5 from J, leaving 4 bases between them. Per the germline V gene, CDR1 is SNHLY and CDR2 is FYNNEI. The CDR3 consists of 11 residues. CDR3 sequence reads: CASSDRETQYF. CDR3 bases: TGTGCCAGCAGTGACCGGGAGACCCAGTACTTC.

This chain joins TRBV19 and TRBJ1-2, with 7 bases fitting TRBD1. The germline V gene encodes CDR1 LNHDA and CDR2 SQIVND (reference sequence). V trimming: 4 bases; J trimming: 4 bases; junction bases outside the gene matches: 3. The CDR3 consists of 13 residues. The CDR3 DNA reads TGTGCCAGTAGTACAGGGGGTGTCTATGGCTACACCTTC. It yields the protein CASSTGGVYGYTF.

The CDR3 is CASSATGFSNQPQHF. CDR3 nucleotides: TGTGCCAGCAGCGCTACAGGATTTAGCAATCAGCCCCAGCATTTT. The rearrangement uses TRBV6-1 and TRBJ1-5, with D possibly matching TRBD1 (5 bases). The CDR3 totals 15 residues. CDR1 is MNHNS, CDR2 SASEGT, per germline. V shed 6 bases and J shed 0 bases, with 12 bases lying between them.

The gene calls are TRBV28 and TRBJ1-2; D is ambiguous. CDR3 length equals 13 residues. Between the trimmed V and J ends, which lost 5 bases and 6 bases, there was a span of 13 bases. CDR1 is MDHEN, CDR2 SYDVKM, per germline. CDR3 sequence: CASSPQREHGYTF. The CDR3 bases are TGTGCCAGCAGTCCACAAAGGGAGCATGGCTACACCTTC.

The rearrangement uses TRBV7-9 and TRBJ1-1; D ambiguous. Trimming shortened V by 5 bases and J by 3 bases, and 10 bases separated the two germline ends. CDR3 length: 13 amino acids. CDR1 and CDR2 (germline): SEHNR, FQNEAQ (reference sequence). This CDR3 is CASSPSLYTEAFF. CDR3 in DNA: TGTGCCAGCAGCCCGTCCTTGTACACTGAAGCTTTCTTT.

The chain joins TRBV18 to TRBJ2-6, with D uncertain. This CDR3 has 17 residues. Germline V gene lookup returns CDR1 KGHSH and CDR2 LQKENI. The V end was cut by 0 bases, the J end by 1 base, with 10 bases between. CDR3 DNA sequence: TGTGCCAGCTCACCACCACAAGTGGAGTCTGGGGCCAACGTCCTGACTTTC. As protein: CASSPPQVESGANVLTF.

Here the CDR3 reads CASIGTGRSGNTIYF. CDR3 coding DNA: TGTGCCAGCATTGGAACGGGTAGATCTGGAAACACCATATATTTT. The chain has TRBV7-9 and TRBJ1-3; D gene unclear. Trimming pared 7 bases from V and 1 base from J, leaving 14 bases between. The germline V gene encodes CDR1 SEHNR and CDR2 FQNEAQ (reference sequence). This CDR3 spans 15 amino acids.

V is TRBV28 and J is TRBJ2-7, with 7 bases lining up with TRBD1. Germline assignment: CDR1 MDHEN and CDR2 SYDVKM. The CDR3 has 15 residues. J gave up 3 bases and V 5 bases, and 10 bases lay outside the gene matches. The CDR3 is CASSTPGTEHYEQYF. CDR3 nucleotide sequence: TGTGCCAGCAGTACCCCCGGGACAGAGCACTACGAGCAGTACTTC.

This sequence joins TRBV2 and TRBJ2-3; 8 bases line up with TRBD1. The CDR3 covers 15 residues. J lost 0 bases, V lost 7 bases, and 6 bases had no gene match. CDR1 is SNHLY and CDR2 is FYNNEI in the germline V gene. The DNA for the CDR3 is TGTGCCAGCACCCCGGACAGGGCTAGCACAGATACGCAGTATTTT. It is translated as CASTPDRASTDTQYF.

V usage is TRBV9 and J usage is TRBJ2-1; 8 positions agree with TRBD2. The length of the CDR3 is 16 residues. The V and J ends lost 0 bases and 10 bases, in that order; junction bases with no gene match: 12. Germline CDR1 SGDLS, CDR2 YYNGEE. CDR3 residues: CASSVGLGLVKDEQFF. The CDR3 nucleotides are TGTGCCAGCAGCGTAGGGTTGGGACTAGTCAAGGACGAGCAGTTCTTC.

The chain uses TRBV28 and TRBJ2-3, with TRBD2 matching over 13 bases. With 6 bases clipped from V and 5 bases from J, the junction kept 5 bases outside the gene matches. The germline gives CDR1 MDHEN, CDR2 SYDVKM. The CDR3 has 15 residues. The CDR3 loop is CASRTGTSGKDTQYF. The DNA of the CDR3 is TGTGCCAGCAGGACCGGGACTAGCGGGAAAGATACGCAGTATTTT.

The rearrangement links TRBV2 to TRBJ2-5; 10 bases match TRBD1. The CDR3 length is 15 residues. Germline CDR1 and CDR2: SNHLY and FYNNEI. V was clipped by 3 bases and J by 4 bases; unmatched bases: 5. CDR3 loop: CASSEGTGVGETQYF. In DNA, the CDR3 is TGTGCCAGCAGTGAGGGGACAGGGGTGGGAGAGACCCAGTACTTC.

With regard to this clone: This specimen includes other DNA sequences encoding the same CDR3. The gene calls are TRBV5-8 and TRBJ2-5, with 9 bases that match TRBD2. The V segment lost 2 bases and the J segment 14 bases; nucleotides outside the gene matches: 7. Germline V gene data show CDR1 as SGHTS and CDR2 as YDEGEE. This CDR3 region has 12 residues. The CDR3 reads CASSFRRGLAYF. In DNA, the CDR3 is TGTGCCAGCAGCTTCCGGAGGGGACTAGCTTACTTC.

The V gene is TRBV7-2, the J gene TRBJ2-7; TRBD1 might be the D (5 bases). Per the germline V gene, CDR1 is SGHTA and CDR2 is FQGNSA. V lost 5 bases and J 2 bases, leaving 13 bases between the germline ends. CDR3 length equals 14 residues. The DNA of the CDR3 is TGTGCCAGCAGCCCCAATACAGGTCCCTACGAGCAGTACTTC. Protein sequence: CASSPNTGPYEQYF.

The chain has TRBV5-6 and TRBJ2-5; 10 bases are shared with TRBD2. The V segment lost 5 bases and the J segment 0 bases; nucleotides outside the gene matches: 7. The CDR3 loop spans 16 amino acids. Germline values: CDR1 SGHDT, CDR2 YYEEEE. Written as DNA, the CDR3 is TGTGCCAGCAGTGAGGGACTAGCGTCGTACCAAGAGACCCAGTACTTC. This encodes CASSEGLASYQETQYF. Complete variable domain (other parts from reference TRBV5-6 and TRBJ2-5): DAGVTQSPTHLIKTRGQQVTLRCSPKSGHDTVSWYQQALGQGPQFIFQYYEEEERQRGNFPDRFSGHQFPNYSSELNVNALLLGDSALYLCASSEGLASYQETQYFGPGTRLLVL.

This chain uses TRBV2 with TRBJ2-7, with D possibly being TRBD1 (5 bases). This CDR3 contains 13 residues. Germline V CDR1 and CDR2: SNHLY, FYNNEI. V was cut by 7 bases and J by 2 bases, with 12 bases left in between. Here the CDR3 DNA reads TGTGCCAGCACCCAGACAGCAACCTACGAGCAGTACTTC. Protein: CASTQTATYEQYF.